This passage covers 6 T cell receptor beta chains from one sample sequenced in a study of blood T cell repertoires in COVID-19. Produced via immunoSEQ multiplex PCR; TCRdb's table is partial and in-frame only. This sample has 220,000 or so clones, with more than 65% found just once. Specimen: peripheral blood. All receptors come from a woman in her 30s who had recovered from COVID-19.

The chain couples TRBV11-2 to TRBJ2-5; 8 bases line up with TRBD1. This CDR3 comprises 12 residues. V lost 5 bases to trimming and J lost 10 bases; unmatched junction nucleotides: 6. CDR1 SGHAT and CDR2 FQNNGV come from the germline V gene. CDR3 in DNA: TGTGCCAGCAGCCCGGACAGGGTTGTCCAGTACTTC. Protein: CASSPDRVVQYF.

The CDR3: CASSLSSDRFGSAQHF. For the CDR3, the DNA is TGTGCCAGCAGTTTATCGTCCGACAGGTTTGGTTCGGCCCAGCATTTT. This sequence joins TRBV27 and TRBJ1-5; possibly TRBD1 for D (6 bases). CDR1 is MNHEY, CDR2 SMNVEV, per germline (reference sequence). Deletions cut 0 bases from V and 11 bases from J, with 20 bases between. This CDR3 is 16 amino acids long.

Here the CDR3 DNA reads TGTGCCAGCAGCGTAGATCGGGACAGGGGGACGGCCCAGTACTTC. Translating it yields CASSVDRDRGTAQYF. This sequence joins TRBV9 and TRBJ2-5; 11 bases map to TRBD1. CDR3 size: 15 residues. CDR1 and CDR2 (germline): SGDLS, YYNGEE. V shed 0 bases and J 9 bases; nucleotides not matched to a gene: 7. The complete variable domain, with remaining parts taken from reference TRBV9 and TRBJ2-5, reads DSGVTQTPKHLITATGQRVTLRCSPRSGDLSVYWYQQSLDQGLQFLIQYYNGEERAKGNILERFSAQQFPDLHSELNLSSLELGDSALYFCASSVDRDRGTAQYFGPGTRLLVL.

The chain uses TRBV5-1 and TRBJ1-2, with 7 bases identical to TRBD1. The V segment lost 0 bases and the J segment 8 bases; nucleotides outside the gene matches: 4. Per germline, CDR1 SGHRS and CDR2 YFSETQ. CDR3 length equals 13 residues. CDR3 nucleotides: TGCGCCAGCAGCTTGGCCGGGGACAGCGGCTACACCTTC. It codes for CASSLAGDSGYTF.

This clone was seen just once. The chain joins TRBV18 to TRBJ2-7; 7 bases match TRBD1. The V gene end was trimmed by 6 bases and the J gene end by 3 bases; junction bases not matched to a gene: 5. The CDR3 totals 13 residues. Germline values: CDR1 KGHSH, CDR2 LQKENI. The CDR3 is CASSPGQNYEQYF. The CDR3 DNA sequence: TGTGCCAGCTCCCCGGGACAGAACTACGAGCAGTACTTC.

Remarks on this clone: Other DNA sequences in this sample translate to the same CDR3. V and J are TRBV5-5 and TRBJ2-7; 11 bases line up with TRBD2. CDR3 length: 15 amino acids. With V trimmed by 4 bases and J by 3 bases, 6 bases remained unmatched. The germline V gene encodes CDR1 SGHKS and CDR2 YYEKEE (reference sequence). The CDR3 sequence: CASSIGTSGSYEQYF. The CDR3 DNA is TGTGCCAGCAGCATCGGGACTAGCGGTAGCTACGAGCAGTACTTC.